These 11 T cell receptor beta chains originate from one sample sequenced in a study of beta chain features in type 1 diabetes. Study conclusions and caveats: Type 1 diabetes patients had moderately but significantly shorter TCRB CDR3s in all four CD4+ subsets.

The sequenced template was cDNA made from the entire isolated RNA. Clones were read by immunoSEQ multiplex PCR, and TCRdb kept only the in-frame ones, dropping some. The sample has some 640,000 clones; about an eighth are singletons. The antigens of these receptors remain unknown. Sequencing used naive CD4+ T cells from blood. Receptors were obtained from a man aged 18 to 30 with type 1 diabetes.

This clone has more than one count but fewer than ten. The rearrangement links TRBV7-9 to TRBJ1-2, with 7 bases identical to TRBD1. V lost 5 bases and J lost 4; bases outside the gene matches: 7. This CDR3 contains 14 residues. From germline, CDR1 is SEHNR and CDR2 FQNEAQ (reference sequence). CDR3 protein: CASSPRGDSYGYTF. The CDR3 nucleotides are TGTGCCAGCAGCCCCCGCGGGGACAGCTATGGCTACACCTTC.

J is TRBJ2-4 and V is TRBV30; 10 bases are shared with TRBD1. The CDR3 consists of 17 residues. The germline gives CDR1 GTSNPN, CDR2 SVGIG (reference sequence). V lost 2 bases and J lost 2; bases outside the gene matches: 9. CDR3 amino acids: CAWSPGQGVPTKNIQYF. The DNA of the CDR3 is TGTGCCTGGAGTCCAGGACAGGGGGTTCCTACCAAAAACATTCAGTACTTC.

The V call is TRBV10-3, the J call TRBJ1-2; D possibly corresponds to TRBD1 (6 bases). Germline assignment: CDR1 ENHRY and CDR2 SYGVKD. Trimming cost V 1 base and J 8 bases, with 14 bases left between them. The CDR3 consists of 14 residues. The CDR3 sequence is CAISEYGTSGGYTF. DNA for the CDR3: TGTGCCATCAGTGAGTATGGGACATCAGGCGGCTACACCTTC.

This clone was recorded a few times. This chain uses TRBV5-1 with TRBJ1-2, with D possibly matching TRBD1 (5 bases). V lost 2 bases to trimming and J lost 2 bases, with 13 bases between them. CDR1 SGHRS and CDR2 YFSETQ come from the germline V gene. The CDR3 totals 15 residues. DNA of the CDR3: TGCGCCAGCAGCTTCGGGGGTGTGACGAACTATGGCTACACCTTC. Encoded protein: CASSFGGVTNYGYTF.

This clone has just a few counts. The identical CDR3 is also encoded by other nucleotide sequences in the sample. The J gene is TRBJ2-7, the V gene TRBV2, with a tentative D call TRBD2 (5 bases). CDR3 length: 12 residues. V was clipped by 4 bases and J by 4 bases, with 8 bases between them. Germline V gene data show CDR1 as SNHLY and CDR2 as FYNNEI. CDR3 sequence (DNA): TGTGCCAGCAGTGGAGGGCCGTACGAGCAGTACTTC. Encoded protein: CASSGGPYEQYF.

This clone was seen more than once but under ten times. V and J are TRBV5-6 and TRBJ2-7; 9 nucleotides agree with TRBD1. The CDR3 length is 15 residues. V lost 0 bases, J lost 3 bases, and 4 bases stayed unmatched. Germline V gene sequence: CDR1 SGHDT, CDR2 YYEEEE. The CDR3 sequence is CASSLETGGIYEQYF. The CDR3 DNA reads TGTGCCAGCAGCTTGGAAACAGGGGGCATCTACGAGCAGTACTTC.

This chain links TRBV7-9 with TRBJ1-2; D may be TRBD1 (6 bases). The V gene's germline CDR1 is SEHNR and CDR2 FQNEAQ (reference sequence). V lost 5 bases and J lost 7, with 14 bases in between. The CDR3 consists of 13 residues. The CDR3 region is CASSQDRSGGYTF. CDR3 coding DNA: TGTGCCAGCAGCCAGGACAGATCGGGTGGCTACACCTTC.

This clone was counted between two and nine times. The rearrangement links TRBV7-2 to TRBJ1-1; no reliable D call. With 2 bases removed from V and 7 bases from J, the gap between germline ends came to 14 bases. From germline, CDR1 is SGHTA and CDR2 FQGNSA. The CDR3 contains 14 residues. The CDR3: CASSLRRGLGEAFF. The CDR3 DNA reads TGTGCCAGCAGCTTAAGGCGCGGTCTCGGTGAAGCTTTCTTT.

The rearrangement links TRBV7-9 to TRBJ2-3; 10 nucleotides match TRBD2. Trimming cost V 5 bases and J 0 bases; bases outside gene matches: 2. Germline CDR1 and CDR2: SEHNR and FQNEAQ (reference sequence). The CDR3 is made up of 15 amino acids. The CDR3: CASSTTSGSTDTQYF. CDR3 bases: TGTGCCAGCAGCACGACTAGCGGGAGCACAGATACGCAGTATTTT.

The chain has TRBV7-9 and TRBJ2-3; TRBD2 agrees at 10 bases. This CDR3 is built from 15 residues. The junction had 8 bases not matched to a gene; V was cut back by 5 bases and J by 6 bases. Germline V gene data show CDR1 as SEHNR and CDR2 as FQNEAQ (reference sequence). Written as DNA, the CDR3 is TGTGCCAGCAGCCCAACTAGCGGGGCGCCCGATACGCAGTATTTT. This codes for CASSPTSGAPDTQYF.

This clone was detected only a few times. CDR3 coding DNA: TGTGCCAGCAGCACATCGAGATCGACTGAAGCTTTCTTT. Translation: CASSTSRSTEAFF. The V call is TRBV7-3, the J call TRBJ1-1; no reliable D call. Germline-derived CDR1 and CDR2 are SGHTA and FQGTGA. The CDR3 is 13 amino acids. Trimming cost V 5 bases and J 5 bases, with 12 bases left between them.